This T cell receptor beta chain is from a study of type 1 and type 2 diabetes patients. For the study at large: T cells were magnetically sorted from PBMCs as CD4+ or CD8+ subsets.

Amplification started from genomic DNA. A primer set of 30 forward and 13 reverse primers amplified the CDR3. One entry per CDR3 protein results from TCRdb running MiXCR on the multiplex PCR reads. The repertoire holds fewer than 300,000 distinct CDR3 sequences, roughly 50% seen once, with around 13% in the top ten. The CDR3 sequence is 14 residues long. Looked up from germline, CDR1 is SNHLY and CDR2 is FYNNEI. Trimming removed 11 bases from V and 4 bases from J, with 20 bases in between. This clonotype occurred a few times. This clonotype was sampled from a man between 18 and 35 years old with type 2 diabetes. The rearrangement uses TRBV2 and TRBJ2-5; D perhaps matches TRBD1 (5 bases). Input material: peripheral blood mononuclear cells (PBMCs). CDR3 region: CAGHSGPLGETQYF. Written as DNA, the CDR3 is TGTGCCGGACACTCTGGACCCCTGGGAGAGACCCAGTACTTC.